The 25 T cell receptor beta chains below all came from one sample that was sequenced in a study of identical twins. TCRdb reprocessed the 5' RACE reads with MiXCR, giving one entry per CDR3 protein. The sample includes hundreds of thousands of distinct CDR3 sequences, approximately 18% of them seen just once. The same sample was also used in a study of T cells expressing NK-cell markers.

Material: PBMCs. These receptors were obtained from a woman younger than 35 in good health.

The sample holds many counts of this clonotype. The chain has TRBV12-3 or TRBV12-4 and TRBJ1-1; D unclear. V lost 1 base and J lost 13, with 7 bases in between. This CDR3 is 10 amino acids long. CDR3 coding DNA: TGTGCCAGCAGTTTAGGTCGTGTTTTCTTT. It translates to CASSLGRVFF.

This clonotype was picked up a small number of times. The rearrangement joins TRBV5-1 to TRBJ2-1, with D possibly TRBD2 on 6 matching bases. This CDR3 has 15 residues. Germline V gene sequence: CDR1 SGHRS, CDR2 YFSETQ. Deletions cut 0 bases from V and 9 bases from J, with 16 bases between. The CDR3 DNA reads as TGCGCCAGCAGCTTGGCCGGGAGTGGGGGTACTGAGCAGTTCTTC. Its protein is CASSLAGSGGTEQFF.

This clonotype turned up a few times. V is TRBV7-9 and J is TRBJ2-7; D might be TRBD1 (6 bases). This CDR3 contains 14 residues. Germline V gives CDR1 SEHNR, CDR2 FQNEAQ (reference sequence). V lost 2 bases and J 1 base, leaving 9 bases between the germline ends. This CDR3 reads CASSLTGPSYEQYF. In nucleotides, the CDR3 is TGTGCCAGCAGCTTAACAGGGCCTTCCTACGAGCAGTACTTC.

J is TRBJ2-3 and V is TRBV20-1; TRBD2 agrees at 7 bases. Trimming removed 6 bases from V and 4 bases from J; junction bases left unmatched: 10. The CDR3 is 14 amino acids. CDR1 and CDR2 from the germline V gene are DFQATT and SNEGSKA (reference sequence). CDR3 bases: TGCAGTGCAACCGGGACTAATAGAGCAGATACGCAGTATTTT. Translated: CSATGTNRADTQYF.

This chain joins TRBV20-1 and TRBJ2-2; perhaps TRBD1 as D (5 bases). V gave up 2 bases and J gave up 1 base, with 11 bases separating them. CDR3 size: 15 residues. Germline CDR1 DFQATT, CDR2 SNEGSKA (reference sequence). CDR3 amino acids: CSARRAGLNTGELFF. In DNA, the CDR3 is TGCAGTGCTAGAAGGGCAGGGCTGAACACCGGGGAGCTGTTTTTT.

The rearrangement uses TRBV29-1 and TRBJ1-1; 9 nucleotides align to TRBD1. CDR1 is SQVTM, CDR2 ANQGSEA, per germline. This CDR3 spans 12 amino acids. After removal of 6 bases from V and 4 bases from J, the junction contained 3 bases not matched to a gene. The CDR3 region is CSVGTGITEAFF. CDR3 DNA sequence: TGCAGCGTCGGGACAGGGATCACTGAAGCTTTCTTT.

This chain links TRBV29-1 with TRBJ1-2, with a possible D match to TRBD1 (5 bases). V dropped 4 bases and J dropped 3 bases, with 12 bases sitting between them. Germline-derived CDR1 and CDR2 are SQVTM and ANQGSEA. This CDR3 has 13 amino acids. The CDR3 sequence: CSVGGLGDYGYTF. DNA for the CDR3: TGCAGCGTTGGGGGGTTGGGAGACTATGGCTACACCTTC.

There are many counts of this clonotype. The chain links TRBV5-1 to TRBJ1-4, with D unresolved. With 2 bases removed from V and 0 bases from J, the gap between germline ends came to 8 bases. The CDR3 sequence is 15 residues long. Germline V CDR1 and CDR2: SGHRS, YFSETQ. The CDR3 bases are TGCGCCAGCAGCTTTCAGCCTGCAACTAATGAAAAACTGTTTTTT. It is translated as CASSFQPATNEKLFF.

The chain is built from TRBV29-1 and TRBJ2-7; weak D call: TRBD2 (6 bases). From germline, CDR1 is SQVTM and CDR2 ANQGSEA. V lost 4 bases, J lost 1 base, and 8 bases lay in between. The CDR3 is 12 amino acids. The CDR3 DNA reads TGCAGCGTTGGGGCGGGATCCTACGAGCAGTACTTC. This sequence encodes CSVGAGSYEQYF.

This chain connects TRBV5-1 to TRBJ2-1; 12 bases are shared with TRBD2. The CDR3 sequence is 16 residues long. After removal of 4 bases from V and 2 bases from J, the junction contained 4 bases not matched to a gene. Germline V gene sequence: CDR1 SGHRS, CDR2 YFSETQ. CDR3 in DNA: TGCGCCAGCAGCCGAGGACTAGCGGGACCCTACAATGAGCAGTTCTTC. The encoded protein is CASSRGLAGPYNEQFF.

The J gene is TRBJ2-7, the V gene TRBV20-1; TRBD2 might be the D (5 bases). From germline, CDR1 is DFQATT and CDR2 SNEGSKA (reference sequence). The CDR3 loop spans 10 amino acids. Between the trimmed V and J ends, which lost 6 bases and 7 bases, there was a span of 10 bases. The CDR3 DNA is TGCAGTGCGTCATCGGGAGAGCAGTACTTC. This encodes CSASSGEQYF.

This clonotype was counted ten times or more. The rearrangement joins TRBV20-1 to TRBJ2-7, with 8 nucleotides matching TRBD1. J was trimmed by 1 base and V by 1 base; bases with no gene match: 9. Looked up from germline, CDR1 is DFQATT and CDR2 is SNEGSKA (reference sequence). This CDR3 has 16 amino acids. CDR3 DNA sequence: TGCAGTGCTAGAGCGGCAGGGGGCGAGCGTTCCTACGAGCAGTACTTC. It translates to CSARAAGGERSYEQYF.

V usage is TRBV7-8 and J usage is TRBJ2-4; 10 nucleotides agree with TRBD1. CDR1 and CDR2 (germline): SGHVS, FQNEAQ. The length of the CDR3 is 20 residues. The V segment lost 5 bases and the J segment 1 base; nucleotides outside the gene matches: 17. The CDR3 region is CASSGQGGYIQGRAKNIQYF. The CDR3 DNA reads TGTGCCAGCAGCGGACAGGGGGGTTATATCCAGGGAAGGGCCAAAAACATTCAGTACTTC. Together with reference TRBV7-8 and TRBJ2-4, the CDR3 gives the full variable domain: GAGVSQSPRYKVAKRGQDVALRCDPISGHVSLFWYQQALGQGPEFLTYFQNEAQLDKSGLPSDRFFAERPEGSVSTLKIQRTQQEDSAVYLCASSGQGGYIQGRAKNIQYFGAGTRLSVL.

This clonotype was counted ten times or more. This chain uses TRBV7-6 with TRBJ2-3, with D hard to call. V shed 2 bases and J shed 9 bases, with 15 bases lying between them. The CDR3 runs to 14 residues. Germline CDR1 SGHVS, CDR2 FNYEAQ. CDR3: CASSLYGEVATQYF. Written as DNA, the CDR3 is TGTGCCAGCAGCTTATACGGAGAGGTCGCCACGCAGTATTTT.

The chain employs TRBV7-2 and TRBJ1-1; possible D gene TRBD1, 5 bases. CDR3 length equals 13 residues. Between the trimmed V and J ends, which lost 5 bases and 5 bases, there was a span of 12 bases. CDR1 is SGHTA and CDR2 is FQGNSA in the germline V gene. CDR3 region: CASSEQVGTEAFF. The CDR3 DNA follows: TGTGCCAGCAGCGAACAGGTCGGAACTGAAGCTTTCTTT.

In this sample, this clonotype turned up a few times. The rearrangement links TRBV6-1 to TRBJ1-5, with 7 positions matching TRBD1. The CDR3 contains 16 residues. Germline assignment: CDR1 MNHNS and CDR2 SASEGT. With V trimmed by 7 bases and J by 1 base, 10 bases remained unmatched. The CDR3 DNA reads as TGTGCCAGCAAACTAAAGGGGGCGAGGAGCAATCAGCCCCAGCATTTT. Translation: CASKLKGARSNQPQHF.

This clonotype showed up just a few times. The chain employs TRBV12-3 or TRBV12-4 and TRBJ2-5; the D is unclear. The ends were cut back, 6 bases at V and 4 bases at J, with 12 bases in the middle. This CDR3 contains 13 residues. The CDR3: CASRSAVRETQYF. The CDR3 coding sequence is TGTGCCAGCAGGTCGGCAGTTAGAGAGACCCAGTACTTC.

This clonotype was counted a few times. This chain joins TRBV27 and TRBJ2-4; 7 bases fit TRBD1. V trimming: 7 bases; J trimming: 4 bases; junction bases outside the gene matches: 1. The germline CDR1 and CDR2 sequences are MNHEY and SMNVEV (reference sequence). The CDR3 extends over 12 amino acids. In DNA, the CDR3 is TGTGCCAGCACGGGACAGAAAAACATTCAGTACTTC. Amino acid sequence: CASTGQKNIQYF.

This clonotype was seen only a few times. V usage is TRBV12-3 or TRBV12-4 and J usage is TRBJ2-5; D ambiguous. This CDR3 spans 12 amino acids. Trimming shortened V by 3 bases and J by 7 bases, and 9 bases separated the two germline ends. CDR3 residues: CASSFGFGTQYF. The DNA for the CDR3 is TGTGCCAGCAGTTTTGGCTTCGGGACCCAGTACTTC.

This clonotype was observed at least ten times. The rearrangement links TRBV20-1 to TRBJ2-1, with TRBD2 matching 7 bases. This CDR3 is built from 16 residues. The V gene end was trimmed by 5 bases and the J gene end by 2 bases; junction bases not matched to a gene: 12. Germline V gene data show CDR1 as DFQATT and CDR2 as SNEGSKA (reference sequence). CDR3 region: CSAPTSVSTAYNEQFF. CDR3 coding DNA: TGCAGTGCTCCTACTAGCGTCTCGACCGCCTACAATGAGCAGTTCTTC.

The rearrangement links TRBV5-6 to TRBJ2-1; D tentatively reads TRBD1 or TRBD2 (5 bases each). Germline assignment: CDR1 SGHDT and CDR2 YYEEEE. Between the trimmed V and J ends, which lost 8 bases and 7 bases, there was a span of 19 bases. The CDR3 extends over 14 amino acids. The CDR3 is CARSPGTHWNEQFF. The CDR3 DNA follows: TGTGCCAGGAGCCCAGGGACGCACTGGAATGAGCAGTTCTTC.

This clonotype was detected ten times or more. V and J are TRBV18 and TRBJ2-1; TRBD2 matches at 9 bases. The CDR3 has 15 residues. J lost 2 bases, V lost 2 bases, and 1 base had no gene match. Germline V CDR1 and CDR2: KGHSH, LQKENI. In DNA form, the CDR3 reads TGTGCCAGCTCACCAGCTAGCGGGGCCTACAATGAGCAGTTCTTC. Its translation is CASSPASGAYNEQFF.

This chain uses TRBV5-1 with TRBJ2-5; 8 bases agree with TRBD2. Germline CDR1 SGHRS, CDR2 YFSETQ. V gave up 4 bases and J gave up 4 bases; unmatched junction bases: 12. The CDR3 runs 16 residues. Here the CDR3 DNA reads TGCGCCAGCAGCGCGAGGTCCGGCGGGAGGATAGAGACCCAGTACTTC. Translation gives CASSARSGGRIETQYF.

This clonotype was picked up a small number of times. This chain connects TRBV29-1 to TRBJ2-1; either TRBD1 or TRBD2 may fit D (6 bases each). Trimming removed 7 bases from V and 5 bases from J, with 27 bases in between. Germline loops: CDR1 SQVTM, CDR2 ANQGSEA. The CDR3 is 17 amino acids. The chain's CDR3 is CSAGGGRRKEGNNEQFF. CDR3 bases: TGCAGCGCTGGAGGGGGACGGAGGAAGGAGGGAAACAATGAGCAGTTCTTC.

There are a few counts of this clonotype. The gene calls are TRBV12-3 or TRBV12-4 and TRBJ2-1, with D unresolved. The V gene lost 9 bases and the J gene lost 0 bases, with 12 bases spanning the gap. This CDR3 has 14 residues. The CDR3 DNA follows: TGTGCCAGTCGTTCCGTAAGCTCCTACAATGAGCAGTTCTTC. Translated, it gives CASRSVSSYNEQFF.